Sequencing of this T cell receptor (beta chain) was carried out in a study of blood T cell repertoires in COVID-19. Turning to the study itself: The United States, Italy and Spain supplied acute and convalescent COVID-19 samples. PBMCs, B-cell-depleted T cells, or T cells were the source of the cDNA or gDNA that made up the material.

Germline values: CDR1 LGHNT, CDR2 FRNRAP. The CDR3 is 19 amino acids. V trimming: 0 bases; J trimming: 6 bases; junction bases outside the gene matches: 15. Authors' analysis steps: Quantification of nucleated cells was approximated via reference gene primer amplification. Clones were read by immunoSEQ multiplex PCR, and TCRdb kept only the in-frame ones, dropping some. For V, J and clone size, that table is used; D and trimming come from the DNA. The data show around 230,000 clones, with just over 85% seen just once and approximately 2% held by the top ten. The TCR comes from a man aged 25 to 45 who had recovered from COVID-19. Sequenced input: peripheral blood. The chain links TRBV12-5 to TRBJ2-1, with 9 bases identical to TRBD1. CDR3 sequence: CASGLVRRTGTGTGNEQFF. The CDR3 nucleotides are TGTGCTAGTGGTTTGGTACGCCGAACCGGGACAGGGACCGGCAATGAGCAGTTCTTC.